Sequencing of this T cell receptor (beta chain) was carried out in a study of blood T cells in healthy people across ages. A second PCR of about 6 to 12 cycles used a sample-barcoded 5' primer and a J-beta primer mix. TCRdb analysed the 5' RACE reads with MiXCR anew, one entry per CDR3 protein. This table holds roughly 2 million distinct CDR3 sequences, just under 50% found once. Specimen: blood. The source is a woman aged 40 to 49 in good health.

Written as DNA, the CDR3 is TGTGCCAGCACGCGAGGGTCGGATGAGCAGTTCTTC. Encoded protein: CASTRGSDEQFF. The rearrangement uses TRBV7-2 and TRBJ2-1; perhaps TRBD2 as D (5 bases). V was pared by 7 bases and J by 8 bases, with 12 bases between. The germline V gene has CDR1 SGHTA and CDR2 FQGNSA. The CDR3 length is 12 residues.